Below, 15 T cell receptor beta chains from the same sample are listed, as sequenced in a study of blood T cell repertoires in COVID-19. Sequenced by immunoSEQ multiplex PCR; TCRdb stores in-frame clones only, minus some. The table has around 200,000 clones, over 80% seen once. The material sequenced was PBMCs or T cells enriched from blood (not recorded which). The origin of the receptors is a man aged 30-40 years who had recovered from COVID-19.

This clone was detected only once. This chain links TRBV5-1 with TRBJ1-2; 7 bases fit TRBD1. After removal of 1 base from V and 4 bases from J, the junction contained 7 bases not matched to a gene. In germline, CDR1 is SGHRS, CDR2 YFSETQ. CDR3 size: 15 residues. CDR3 amino acids: CASSLTPGQFYGYTF. The CDR3 DNA follows: TGCGCCAGCAGCTTGACTCCGGGACAGTTCTATGGCTACACCTTC.

A single count supports this clone. The gene calls are TRBV4-1 and TRBJ1-1; 8 nucleotides align to TRBD1. This CDR3 is 16 amino acids long. V lost 0 bases to trimming and J lost 8 bases; unmatched junction nucleotides: 11. The germline gives CDR1 MGHRA, CDR2 YSYEKL. Written as DNA, the CDR3 is TGCGCCAGCAGCCAAGACCGAACGACAGGGGCATACGAAGCTTTCTTT. Amino acid sequence: CASSQDRTTGAYEAFF.

In this sample, this clone turned up a few times. The V gene is TRBV13, the J gene TRBJ1-1; D might be TRBD1 (5 bases). Germline V gene lookup returns CDR1 PRHDT and CDR2 FYEKMQ (reference sequence). The V end lost 1 base, the J end lost 7 bases, and 13 bases lay between the germline ends. The CDR3 is made up of 14 amino acids. The DNA of the CDR3 is TGTGCCAGCAGCTTAGAAGGCAGGGTACGTGAAGCTTTCTTT. Translated, it gives CASSLEGRVREAFF.

In DNA form, the CDR3 reads TGTGCCAGCAGTTTATCCGCCGGGGAGCTGTTTTTT. It specifies CASSLSAGELFF. The chain uses TRBV28 and TRBJ2-2; no reliable D call. The germline V gene encodes CDR1 MDHEN and CDR2 SYDVKM. The ends were cut back, 1 base at V and 6 bases at J, with 3 bases in the middle. The CDR3 runs to 12 residues.

The CDR3 nucleotides are TGTGCCAGCAGCAAAAGATCGTTAGATCAGCCCCAGCATTTT. Residues: CASSKRSLDQPQHF. This chain uses TRBV21-1 with TRBJ1-5. TRBV21-1 is designated a pseudogene. This CDR3 is 14 amino acids long.

The rearrangement links TRBV25-1 to TRBJ1-4; 7 nucleotides agree with TRBD1. The CDR3 covers 14 residues. Losses at the gene ends were 2 bases for V and 4 bases for J; bases not matched to a gene: 1. Germline V gene sequence: CDR1 MGHDK, CDR2 SYGVNS. The DNA for the CDR3 is TGTGCCAGCAGTGAAACAGGGGTTAATGAAAAACTGTTTTTT. Amino acid sequence: CASSETGVNEKLFF.

The V gene is TRBV7-8, the J gene TRBJ2-7; D possibly corresponds to TRBD1 (6 bases). The CDR3 is made up of 13 amino acids. Per the germline V gene, CDR1 is SGHVS and CDR2 is FQNEAQ. Trimming shortened V by 4 bases and J by 2 bases, and 9 bases separated the two germline ends. DNA for the CDR3: TGTGCCAGCAGCTACAGGGCCACCTACGAGCAGTACTTC. Amino acids: CASSYRATYEQYF.

V gene TRBV11-2 combines with J gene TRBJ2-7; D gene ambiguous. The CDR3 contains 14 residues. V shed 1 base and J shed 5 bases, with 12 bases lying between them. The germline V gene encodes CDR1 SGHAT and CDR2 FQNNGV. CDR3 coding DNA: TGTGCCAGCAGCTTAGTTAGGCAGGTCCACGAGCAGTACTTC. Translated: CASSLVRQVHEQYF. The whole variable domain, filled in from reference TRBV11-2 and TRBJ2-7, reads EAGVAQSPRYKIIEKRQSVAFWCNPISGHATLYWYQQILGQGPKLLIQFQNNGVVDDSQLPKDRFSAERLKGVDSTLKIQPAKLEDSAVYLCASSLVRQVHEQYFGPGTRLTVT.

The chain employs TRBV7-8 and TRBJ1-5; D possibly corresponds to TRBD1 (5 bases). Trimming stripped 2 bases from V and 6 bases from J, with 17 bases between. CDR1 is SGHVS and CDR2 is FQNEAQ in the germline V gene. The CDR3 sequence is 16 residues long. CDR3 in amino acids: CASSLFRLQGGQPQHF. The CDR3 nucleotides read TGTGCCAGCAGCTTATTCAGGTTGCAGGGAGGTCAGCCCCAGCATTTT.

The table lists this clone with a few counts. The chain carries TRBV6-1 and TRBJ2-7; D not certain. The germline CDR1 and CDR2 sequences are MNHNS and SASEGT. The CDR3 consists of 12 residues. V gave up 3 bases and J gave up 7 bases, with 10 bases separating them. CDR3 sequence reads: CASSEAAEEQYF. The DNA for the CDR3 is TGTGCCAGCAGTGAGGCCGCTGAAGAGCAGTACTTC.

This chain uses TRBV7-9 with TRBJ2-7; 7 bases are shared with TRBD1. CDR1 and CDR2 (germline): SEHNR, FQNEAQ (reference sequence). CDR3 size: 15 residues. J lost 4 bases, V lost 1 base, and 7 bases had no gene match. CDR3 coding DNA: TGTGCCAGCAGCTTAGGGACAGGTTTCGTGTACGAGCAGTACTTC. This translates into CASSLGTGFVYEQYF.

This clone was recorded only once. The chain joins TRBV4-3 to TRBJ2-2; 10 bases are a match to TRBD2. V shed 2 bases and J 5 bases; nucleotides not matched to a gene: 11. Germline V gene sequence: CDR1 LGHNA, CDR2 YSLEER. This CDR3 has 18 residues. CDR3 bases: TGCGCCAGCAGCCAACCCCTAGCGGGGGAAGGGGGGACCGGGGAGCTGTTTTTT. It yields the protein CASSQPLAGEGGTGELFF.

The V and J genes are TRBV4-2 and TRBJ1-3; 9 bases fit TRBD1. V gave up 4 bases and J gave up 0 bases; unmatched junction bases: 7. The CDR3 is 17 amino acids. CDR1 and CDR2 (germline): LGHNA, YNFKEQ. The CDR3 nucleotides are TGTGCCAGCAGCCGCGGGACAGGGAGTTTCTCTGGAAACACCATATATTTT. It encodes CASSRGTGSFSGNTIYF.

This clone was found once. The V gene is TRBV28, the J gene TRBJ2-1; 10 positions match TRBD2. J gave up 7 bases and V 0 bases, and 6 bases lay outside the gene matches. CDR3 size: 16 residues. Per the germline V gene, CDR1 is MDHEN and CDR2 is SYDVKM. The CDR3 region is CASSLWTLAGENEQFF. In DNA, the CDR3 is TGTGCCAGCAGTTTATGGACCCTAGCGGGAGAGAATGAGCAGTTCTTC.

The gene calls are TRBV10-3 and TRBJ2-2; 9 bases are shared with TRBD2. The CDR3 has 16 residues. With 2 bases clipped from V and 4 bases from J, the junction kept 5 bases outside the gene matches. In germline, CDR1 is ENHRY, CDR2 SYGVKD. The CDR3 here is CAISETSGLGTGELFF. The CDR3 nucleotides read TGTGCCATCAGTGAGACTAGCGGGTTAGGCACCGGGGAGCTGTTTTTT.